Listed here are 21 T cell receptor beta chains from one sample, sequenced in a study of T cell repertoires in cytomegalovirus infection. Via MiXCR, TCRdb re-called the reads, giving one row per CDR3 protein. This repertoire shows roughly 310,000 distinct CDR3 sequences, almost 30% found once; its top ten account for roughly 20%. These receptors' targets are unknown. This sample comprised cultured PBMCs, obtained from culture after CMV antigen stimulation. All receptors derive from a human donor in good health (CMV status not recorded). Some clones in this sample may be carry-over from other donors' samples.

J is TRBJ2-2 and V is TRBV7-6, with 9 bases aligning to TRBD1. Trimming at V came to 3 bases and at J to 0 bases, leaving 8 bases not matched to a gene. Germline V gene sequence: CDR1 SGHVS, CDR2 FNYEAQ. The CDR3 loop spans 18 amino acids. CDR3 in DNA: TGTGCCAGCAGCTTGGGACAGGGTGTGGGCGCGAACACCGGGGAGCTGTTTTTT. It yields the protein CASSLGQGVGANTGELFF.

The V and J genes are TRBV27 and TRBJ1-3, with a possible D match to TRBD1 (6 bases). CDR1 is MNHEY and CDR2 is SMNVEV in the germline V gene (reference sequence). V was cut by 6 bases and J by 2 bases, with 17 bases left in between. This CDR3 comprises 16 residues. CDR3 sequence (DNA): TGTGCCAGCAGGCCCGGAGGGGGGGGCCCTGGAAACACCATATATTTT. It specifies CASRPGGGGPGNTIYF.

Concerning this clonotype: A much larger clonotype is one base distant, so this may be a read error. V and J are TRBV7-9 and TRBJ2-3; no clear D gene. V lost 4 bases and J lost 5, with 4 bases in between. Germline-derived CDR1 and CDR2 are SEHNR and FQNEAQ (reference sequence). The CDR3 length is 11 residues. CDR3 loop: CASSWRDTQYF. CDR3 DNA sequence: TGTGCCAGCAGCTGGAGAGATACGCAGTATTTT.

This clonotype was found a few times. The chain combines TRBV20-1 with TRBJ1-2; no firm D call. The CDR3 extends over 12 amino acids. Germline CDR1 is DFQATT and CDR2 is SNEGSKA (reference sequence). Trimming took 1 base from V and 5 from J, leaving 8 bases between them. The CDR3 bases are TGCAGTGCTAGAGGTGAAGTTTATGGCTACACCTTC. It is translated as CSARGEVYGYTF.

CDR3 sequence (DNA): TGTGCCAGCAGTCAGTCGAGCATTGGAAACACCATATATTTT. Amino acids: CASSQSSIGNTIYF. The V and J genes are TRBV12-3 or TRBV12-4 and TRBJ1-3, with D unclear. This CDR3 spans 14 amino acids. V lost 5 bases and J lost 3, with 11 bases in between.

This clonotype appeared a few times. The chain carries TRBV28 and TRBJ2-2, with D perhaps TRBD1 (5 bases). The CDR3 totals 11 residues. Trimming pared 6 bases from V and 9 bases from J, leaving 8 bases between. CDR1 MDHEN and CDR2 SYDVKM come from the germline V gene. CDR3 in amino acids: CASSRVRELFF. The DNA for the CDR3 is TGTGCCAGCAGCAGGGTGAGGGAGCTGTTTTTT.

The CDR3 loop reads CASSLAWSGRRDTQYF. The CDR3, as DNA: TGTGCCAGCAGCTTAGCGTGGAGCGGGAGGAGGGATACGCAGTATTTT. This sequence joins TRBV7-2 and TRBJ2-3; 9 bases match TRBD2. The CDR3 spans 16 residues. CDR1 SGHTA and CDR2 FQGNSA come from the germline V gene. V was pared by 0 bases and J by 6 bases, with 7 bases of the junction left unmatched.

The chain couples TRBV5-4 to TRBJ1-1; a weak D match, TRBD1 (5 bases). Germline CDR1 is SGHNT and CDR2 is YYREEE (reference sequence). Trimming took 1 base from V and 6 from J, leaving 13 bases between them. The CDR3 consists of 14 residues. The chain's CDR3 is CASSLSKGWAEAFF. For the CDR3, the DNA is TGTGCCAGCAGCTTGAGTAAGGGGTGGGCTGAAGCTTTCTTT.

The CDR3 protein is CASSIARSMNTGELFF. CDR3 in DNA: TGTGCCAGTAGTATCGCCCGGAGCATGAACACCGGGGAGCTGTTTTTT. The chain uses TRBV19 and TRBJ2-2; no firm D call. The CDR3 is 16 residues long. CDR1 is LNHDA and CDR2 is SQIVND in the germline V gene (reference sequence). Trimming stripped 3 bases from V and 1 base from J, with 12 bases between.

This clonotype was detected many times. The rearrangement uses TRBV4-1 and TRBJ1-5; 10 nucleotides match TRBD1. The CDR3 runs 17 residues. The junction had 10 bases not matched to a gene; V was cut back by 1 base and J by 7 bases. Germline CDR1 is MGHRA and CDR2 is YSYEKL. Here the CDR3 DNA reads TGCGCCAGCAGCCAAGGGGCTGACAGGGGGCTAGGACAGCCCCAGCATTTT. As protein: CASSQGADRGLGQPQHF.

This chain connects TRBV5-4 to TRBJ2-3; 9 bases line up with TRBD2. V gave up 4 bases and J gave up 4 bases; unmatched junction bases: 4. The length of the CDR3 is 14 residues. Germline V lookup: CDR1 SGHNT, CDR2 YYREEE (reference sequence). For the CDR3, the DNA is TGTGCCAGCAGCCTGGAGCGGGAGGCAGATACGCAGTATTTT. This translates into CASSLEREADTQYF.

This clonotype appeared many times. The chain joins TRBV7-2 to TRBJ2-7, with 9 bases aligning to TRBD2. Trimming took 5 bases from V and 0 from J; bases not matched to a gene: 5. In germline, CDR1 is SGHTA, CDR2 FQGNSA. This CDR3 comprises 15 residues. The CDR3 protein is CASSPGTSLSYEQYF. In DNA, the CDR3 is TGTGCCAGCAGCCCGGGGACTAGCCTCTCCTACGAGCAGTACTTC.

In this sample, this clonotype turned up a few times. This chain's CDR3 is CASSPRGLQETQYF. CDR3 in DNA: TGTGCCAGCAGCCCCCGAGGGCTCCAAGAGACCCAGTACTTC. The V and J genes are TRBV13 and TRBJ2-5; perhaps TRBD2 as D (5 bases). This CDR3 has 14 amino acids. Trimming removed 5 bases from V and 1 base from J, with 11 bases in between. Germline V CDR1 and CDR2: PRHDT, FYEKMQ (reference sequence).

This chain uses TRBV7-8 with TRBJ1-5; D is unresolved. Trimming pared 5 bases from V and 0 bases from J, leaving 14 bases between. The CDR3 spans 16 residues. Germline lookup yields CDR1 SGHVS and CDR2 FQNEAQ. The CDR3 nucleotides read TGTGCCAGCAGCCCCTTTTCGGCCTATAGCAATCAGCCCCAGCATTTT. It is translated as CASSPFSAYSNQPQHF.

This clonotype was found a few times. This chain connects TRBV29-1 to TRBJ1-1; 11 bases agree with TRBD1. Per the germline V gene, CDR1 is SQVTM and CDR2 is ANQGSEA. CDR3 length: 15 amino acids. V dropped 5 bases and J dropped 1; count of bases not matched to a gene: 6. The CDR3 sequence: CSVHGQGATNTEAFF. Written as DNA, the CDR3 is TGCAGCGTTCACGGACAGGGGGCAACGAACACTGAAGCTTTCTTT.

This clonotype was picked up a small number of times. Here the CDR3 reads CASSFNRGRDTEAFF. In DNA form, the CDR3 reads TGTGCCAGCAGCTTTAACAGGGGGCGGGACACTGAAGCTTTCTTT. The rearrangement links TRBV11-2 to TRBJ1-1; 9 nucleotides agree with TRBD1. The germline CDR1 and CDR2 sequences are SGHAT and FQNNGV. V was pared by 3 bases and J by 3 bases, with 5 bases of the junction left unmatched. The CDR3 sequence is 15 residues long.

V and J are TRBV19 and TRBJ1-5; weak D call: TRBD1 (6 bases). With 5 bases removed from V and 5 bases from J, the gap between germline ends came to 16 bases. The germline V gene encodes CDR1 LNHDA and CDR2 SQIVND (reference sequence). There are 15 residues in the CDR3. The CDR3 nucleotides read TGTGCCAGTAGTCGTACCAGGGGTTTGGATCAGCCCCAGCATTTT. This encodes CASSRTRGLDQPQHF. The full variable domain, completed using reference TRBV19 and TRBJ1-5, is DGGITQSPKYLFRKEGQNVTLSCEQNLNHDAMYWYRQDPGQGLRLIYYSQIVNDFQKGDIAEGYSVSREKKESFPLTVTSAQKNPTAFYLCASSRTRGLDQPQHFGDGTRLSIL.

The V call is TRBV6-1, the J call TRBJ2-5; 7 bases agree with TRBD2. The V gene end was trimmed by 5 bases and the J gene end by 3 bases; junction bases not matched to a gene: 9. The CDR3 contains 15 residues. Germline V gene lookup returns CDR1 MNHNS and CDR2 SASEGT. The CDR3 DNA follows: TGTGCCAGCAGTTACGTCAGGGCGGGAGAAGAGACCCAGTACTTC. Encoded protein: CASSYVRAGEETQYF.

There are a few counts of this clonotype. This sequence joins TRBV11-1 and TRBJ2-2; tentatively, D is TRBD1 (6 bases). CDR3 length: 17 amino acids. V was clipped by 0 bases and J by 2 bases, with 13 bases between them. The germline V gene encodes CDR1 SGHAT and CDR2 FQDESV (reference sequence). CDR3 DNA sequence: TGTGCCAGCAGCTTAGCCCCGGGACACCTTAACACCGGGGAGCTGTTTTTT. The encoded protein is CASSLAPGHLNTGELFF.

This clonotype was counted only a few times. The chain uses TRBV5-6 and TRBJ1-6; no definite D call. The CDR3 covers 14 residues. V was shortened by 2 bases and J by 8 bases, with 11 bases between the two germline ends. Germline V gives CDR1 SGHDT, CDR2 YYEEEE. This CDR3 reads CASSFGGRDSPLHF. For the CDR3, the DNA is TGTGCCAGCAGCTTTGGTGGGAGGGATTCACCCCTCCACTTT.

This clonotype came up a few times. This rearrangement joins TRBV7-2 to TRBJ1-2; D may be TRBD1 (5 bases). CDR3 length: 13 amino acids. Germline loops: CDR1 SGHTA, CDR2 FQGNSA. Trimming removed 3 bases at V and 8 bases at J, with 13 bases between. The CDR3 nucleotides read TGTGCCAGCAGCTTGGGGACCCTAATCGGCTACACCTTC. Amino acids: CASSLGTLIGYTF.